This T cell receptor (beta chain) was sequenced in a study of cytomegalovirus exposure and HLA in healthy donors. The overall study: The study placed 80% to 85% of its 398 genotyped donors in the Caucasian-associated ancestry cluster.

Amplification used 60 Vbeta primers and 13 Jbeta primers. Profiling relied on immunoSEQ multiplex PCR, and the TCRdb table lists in-frame clones only, not all of them. The sample holds about 140,000 clones; about 80% are singletons and the top ten take 1.2% to 1.5%. Study results and limitations: Later work showed greater clonal expansion in HLA-associated TCR beta chains than in equally common others.

This CDR3 has 15 amino acids. J lost 6 bases, V lost 5 bases, and 2 bases had no gene match. Germline CDR1 and CDR2: SGHTA and FQGNSA. As concerns this clone: Antigen: not known.

This TCR came from a young man in good health and CMV-seropositive. The V and J genes are TRBV7-2 and TRBJ2-3; 16 nucleotides match TRBD2. The source material was PBMCs. The CDR3 loop is CASSRGLAGGDTQYF. In DNA, the CDR3 is TGTGCCAGCAGCCGGGGACTAGCGGGAGGGGATACGCAGTATTTT.